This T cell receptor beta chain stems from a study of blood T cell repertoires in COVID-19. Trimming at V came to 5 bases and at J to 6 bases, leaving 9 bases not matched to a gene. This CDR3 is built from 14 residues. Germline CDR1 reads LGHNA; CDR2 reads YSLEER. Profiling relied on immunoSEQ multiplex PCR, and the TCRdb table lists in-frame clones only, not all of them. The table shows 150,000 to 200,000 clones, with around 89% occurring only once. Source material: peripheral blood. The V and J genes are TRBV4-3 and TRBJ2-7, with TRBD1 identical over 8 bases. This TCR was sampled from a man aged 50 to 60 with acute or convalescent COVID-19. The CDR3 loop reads CASSGDRWIFEQYV. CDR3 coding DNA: TGCGCCAGCAGCGGGGACAGGTGGATCTTCGAGCAGTACGTC.